The 17 T cell receptor delta chains below come from one sample, sequenced in a study of γδ T cells in repeated Plasmodium falciparum infection. TCRdb reprocessed the multiplex PCR reads using CATT. Counted here are under 50,000 delta-chain clones, over 1.5% occurring once; the ten biggest clones make up about 8.6%. Flow sorting of PBMC yielded separate Vgamma9/Vdelta2+ and Vdelta2-negative gammadelta T cell populations for bulk repertoire analysis. Sequencing used gamma-delta T cells from blood. All receptors come from a pool of human donors (malaria-infected and uninfected, not separated).

This clone was observed a few times. The protein recorded in TCRdb matches a much larger clone and deviates from this DNA's translation at residue 18, suggesting a read error; the protein here is obtained by translating the DNA. The CDR3 nucleotides read TGTGCTCTTGGGGAAGTGGGGCCTGAAGTGCTGGGGGATACACGAGTGTACAACGATAAACTCATCTTT. Translated, it gives CALGEVGPEVLGDTRVYNDKLIF. The chain couples TRDV1 to TRDJ1, with TRDD3 matching over 11 bases. The trim removed 2 bases at V and 4 bases at J, leaving 27 bases unmatched. The length of the CDR3 is 23 residues. The germline V gene has CDR1 TSWWSYY and CDR2 QGS.

The chain recombines TRDV1 with TRDJ1, with a weak D call TRDD2 (8 bases). With 3 bases removed from V and 0 bases from J, the gap between germline ends came to 26 bases. The CDR3 has 20 residues. Germline V gene lookup returns CDR1 TSWWSYY and CDR2 QGS. The CDR3 protein is CALGEPPAFLSLGDTDKLIF. For the CDR3, the DNA is TGTGCTCTTGGGGAGCCCCCGGCCTTCCTAAGTCTGGGGGACACCGATAAACTCATCTTT.

This clone was seen at least ten times. A read error likely explains why the TCRdb protein, taken from a much larger clone, differs from this DNA's translation at residue 11; the protein shown is translated from the DNA. The V gene reported is TRDV2; the J gene is uncalled; the tabulated D call, TRDD3, remains unverified against the DNA. Germline CDR1 GEAIGNYY, CDR2 EKD. The CDR3 is 13 amino acids. CDR3 sequence (DNA): TGTGCCTGTGACACCTTACTAGGGGATAAACCCATCTTT. Its translation: CACDTLLGDKPIF.

Comment on this clone: For this DNA, TCRdb reports the protein of a much larger clone, which diverges at residue 6, most likely from a read error; the protein presented here is translated directly from the DNA. The genes are TRDV1 and TRDJ1; 7 nucleotides match TRDD3. This CDR3 is 20 amino acids long. Looked up from germline, CDR1 is TSWWSYY and CDR2 is QGS. Trimming took 4 bases from V and 0 from J; bases not matched to a gene: 20. The CDR3 region is CALGGWDVRVLGMYTDKLIF. Here the CDR3 DNA reads TGTGCTCTTGGGGGCTGGGATGTCCGGGTACTGGGGATGTACACCGATAAACTCATCTTT.

In its sample, this clone was seen many times. Translating this DNA gives a protein that differs at residue 15 from the TCRdb one, which belongs to a much larger clone; a read error is likely, and the protein shown is this translation. The chain couples TRDV1 to TRDJ1; 7 nucleotides agree with TRDD3. This CDR3 region has 20 residues. Trimming took 2 bases from V and 4 from J; bases not matched to a gene: 22. Germline V gene sequence: CDR1 TSWWSYY, CDR2 QGS. CDR3 loop: CALGEYRMGDEVTPVDKLIF. In DNA form, the CDR3 reads TGTGCTCTTGGGGAATACAGGATGGGGGACGAAGTAACACCCGTCGATAAACTCATCTTT.

This clone was found a few times. TCRdb records a much larger clone's protein for this DNA, with a difference at residue 8 that likely arises from a read error; the protein given is the translation of the DNA. CDR3: CALGERRNYDKLIF. CDR3 bases: TGTGCTCTTGGGGAACGGCGTAATTACGATAAACTCATCTTT. The chain combines TRDV1 with TRDJ1; D uncertain. The V and J ends lost 1 base and 4 bases respectively, with 10 bases between them. The CDR3 is 14 amino acids. Per the germline V gene, CDR1 is TSWWSYY and CDR2 is QGS.

As to this clone: With only one base between it and a far larger clone, this is likely a read error. The sample has other DNA sequences that encode this CDR3 too. The rearrangement joins TRDV1 to TRDJ1; 9 bases match TRDD2. No J gene is reported in TCRdb; it was inferred here by comparing the DNA with germline. Germline V gene data show CDR1 as TSWWSYY and CDR2 as QGS. The CDR3 loop spans 21 amino acids. Written as DNA, the CDR3 is TGTGCTCTTGGGGGAGGCCTTCCTACTTTTCCTGGGGATTCGTACACCGACAAACTCATCTTT. It codes for CALGGGLPTFPGDSYTDKLIF.

This clone was recorded a few times. The protein that TCRdb holds for this DNA derives from a much larger clone and differs from the translated DNA at residue 15, which likely indicates a read error; the protein shown here is translated from the DNA. CDR3 amino acids: CALGFSYLQDLGDTWAAQLFF. The CDR3 nucleotides are TGTGCTCTTGGGTTTTCCTACCTGCAAGACCTGGGGGATACTTGGGCAGCACAACTCTTCTTT. The chain couples TRDV1 to TRDJ2, with TRDD3 identical over 11 bases. Trimming at V came to 5 bases and at J to 6 bases, leaving 23 bases not matched to a gene. Germline assignment: CDR1 TSWWSYY and CDR2 QGS. The CDR3 has 21 residues.

This clone came up many times. The chain is built from TRDV1 and TRDJ1, with 9 bases fitting TRDD3. This CDR3 contains 19 residues. Germline values: CDR1 TSWWSYY, CDR2 QGS. With 4 bases clipped from V and 0 bases from J, the junction kept 15 bases outside the gene matches. CDR3 sequence reads: CALGARILGDFLYTDKLIF. In nucleotides, the CDR3 is TGTGCTCTTGGGGCCCGCATCCTGGGGGATTTCCTTTACACCGATAAACTCATCTTT.

As to this clone: The protein held in TCRdb is that of a much larger clone and does not match this DNA's translation at residue 8, likely because of a read error; the protein shown is translated from the DNA. V usage is TRDV1 and J usage is TRDJ1; 12 bases line up with TRDD3. The germline V gene encodes CDR1 TSWWSYY and CDR2 QGS. J gave up 1 base and V 2 bases, and 29 bases lay outside the gene matches. The CDR3 is made up of 25 amino acids. The CDR3 reads CALGEKAYLHLPYWGILARTDKLIF. DNA for the CDR3: TGTGCTCTTGGGGAAAAGGCCTACCTACACCTTCCGTACTGGGGGATACTCGCACGCACCGATAAACTCATCTTT.

The chain employs TRDV1 and TRDJ1, with TRDD3 matching over 8 bases. CDR1 and CDR2 (germline): TSWWSYY, QGS. The CDR3 has 20 amino acids. With V trimmed by 4 bases and J by 8 bases, 27 bases remained unmatched. In nucleotides, the CDR3 is TGTGCTCTTGGGGGGGAGTTTGGACGATGGGTACCGGGGGATATAACGAAACTCATCTTT. Translating it yields CALGGEFGRWVPGDITKLIF.

With regard to this clone: A read error is likely here: a far larger clone is one base away. This same CDR3 is encoded by further DNA sequences in the sample. This chain links TRDV1 with TRDJ1, with 8 bases that match TRDD3. TCRdb offers no J gene call, so here the DNA was matched to germline to obtain one. Per germline, CDR1 TSWWSYY and CDR2 QGS. V shed 0 bases, J shed 4 bases, and the junction held 22 bases outside the gene matches. This CDR3 is 21 amino acids long. The CDR3 protein is CALGELSSLPYWGVRDDKLIF. The CDR3 DNA reads as TGTGCTCTTGGGGAACTTTCAAGCCTCCCGTACTGGGGGGTCCGGGACGATAAACTCATCTTT.

This clone was detected many times. The chain employs TRDV1 and TRDJ1, with TRDD3 matching over 10 bases. The CDR3 extends over 20 amino acids. CDR1 and CDR2 (germline): TSWWSYY, QGS. V shed 3 bases and J 0 bases; nucleotides not matched to a gene: 16. The CDR3: CALGDTFPSGGIRHTDKLIF. The CDR3 region has the DNA TGTGCTCTTGGGGACACCTTCCCTTCCGGGGGGATACGGCACACCGATAAACTCATCTTT.

For this clone: With a far larger clone one base away, a read error is the likely cause. Other DNA sequences in this sample translate to the same CDR3. CDR3 loop: CALGESGSFLRRGMGGSRPDEAAQLFF. The DNA for the CDR3 is TGTGCTCTTGGGGAAAGCGGATCATTCCTAAGGAGGGGGATGGGTGGATCGAGGCCCGATGAAGCGGCACAACTCTTCTTT. The chain links TRDV1 to TRDJ2; maybe TRDD3 (7 bases). Germline CDR1 is TSWWSYY and CDR2 is QGS. The CDR3 extends over 27 amino acids. V lost 2 bases to trimming and J lost 8 bases, with 51 bases between them.

This clone is termed medium-sized (0.01 to 0.1%). Other DNA sequences in this sample translate to the same CDR3. V usage is TRDV1 and J usage is TRDJ1; TRDD3 agrees at 11 bases. Germline assignment: CDR1 TSWWSYY and CDR2 QGS. The CDR3 sequence is 23 residues long. The V and J ends lost 1 base and 5 bases, in that order; junction bases with no gene match: 27. Here the CDR3 DNA reads TGTGCTCTTGGGGAACCTGGGCTATCTTTCTCGAACTGGGGGATATGGAGGCAAGATAAACTCATCTTT. This translates into CALGEPGLSFSNWGIWRQDKLIF.

There are a few counts of this clone. The protein given in TCRdb and the translation of the DNA differ at residue 6, and the sequence presented here derives from the DNA. The chain recombines TRDV1 with TRDJ1; TRDD3 matches 13 bases. The J gene was missing in TCRdb and was found by matching the end of the DNA to germline. Germline trimming cut 0 bases from V and 2 bases from J; bases unmatched to any gene: 15. The germline V gene encodes CDR1 TSWWSYY and CDR2 QGS. This CDR3 has 21 amino acids. The CDR3 sequence: CALGELTSYPYWGIRTDKLIF. DNA for the CDR3: TGTGCTCTTGGGGAACTCACTTCCTACCCTTACTGGGGGATACGGACCGATAAACTCATCTTT.

The sample holds many counts of this clone. This chain joins TRDV1 and TRDJ1; possibly TRDD3 for D (6 bases). Trimming shortened V by 2 bases and J by 0 bases, and 19 bases separated the two germline ends. This CDR3 is 18 amino acids long. Per the germline V gene, CDR1 is TSWWSYY and CDR2 is QGS. In nucleotides, the CDR3 is TGTGCTCTTGGGGAATGGTCGGAGGGGGACACGGACACCGATAAACTCATCTTT. This codes for CALGEWSEGDTDTDKLIF.